Sequencing of this T cell receptor (beta chain) was carried out in a study of technical replicates of blood from a few donors (dated by TCRdb to between 2016 and 2019). Library prep was done by the immunoSEQ multiplex PCR assay. Here the immuneACCESS table is served through TCRdb, limited to in-frame sequences with V and J called. Missing clones are a known gap in these copies; in checked studies unresolved V genes cover under half, and the rest lacks a known reason. This sample comprises roughly 60,000 clones, just under 90% of them detected only once. The ten largest account for around 5.2% of the sample. For CDR1 and CDR2, the germline V gene (reference sequence) lists LNHDA and SQIVND. At the junction V is shortened by 6 bases and J by 0 bases, with 15 bases in between. The CDR3 starts with the cysteine, ends with the phenylalanine, and has 16 residues. Only the CDR3 portion is preserved as DNA: 48 bases, with reading frame beginning at the first base.

A word on this clone: There is no known antigen for this receptor. No per-base quality is available; no much larger clone lies one base away.

This receptor was obtained from a human donor in good health. Some clones in this sample may be carry-over from other donors' samples. The sequenced material came from PBMCs. Recombination linked TRBV19 to TRBJ1-5; a tentative D match to TRBD1 spans 5 bases. The DNA reads as follows: TGTGCCAGTAGCAGGGCCCGCGTGGGTAGCAATCAGCCCCAGCATTTT. It codes for CASSRARVGSNQPQHF.